This entry concerns a single TCR beta chain. Antigen specificity is unknown. The sample originates from a study of cytomegalovirus exposure and HLA in healthy donors. Germline V lookup: CDR1 LGHNA, CDR2 YSLEER. This CDR3 comprises 15 residues. The V and J ends lost 4 bases and 4 bases, in that order; junction bases with no gene match: 7. Vbeta (60) and Jbeta (13) primers were used in the PCR. Some clones are missing from TCRdb's copy, which holds only in-frame ones; the method was immunoSEQ multiplex PCR. The sample contains 160,000 or so clones, around 64% of which appear only once. Study-level points and caveats: While the bulk of TCR sequences proved rare, some public TCRs turned up in many donors.

The chain uses TRBV4-3 and TRBJ2-1; 7 nucleotides line up with TRBD2. The sample consisted of PBMCs. The source of this sequence is a woman aged 25 to 45 in good health and CMV-seronegative. CDR3 residues: CASSPTSVDYNEQFF. In nucleotides, the CDR3 is TGCGCCAGCAGCCCAACTAGCGTTGATTACAATGAGCAGTTCTTC.